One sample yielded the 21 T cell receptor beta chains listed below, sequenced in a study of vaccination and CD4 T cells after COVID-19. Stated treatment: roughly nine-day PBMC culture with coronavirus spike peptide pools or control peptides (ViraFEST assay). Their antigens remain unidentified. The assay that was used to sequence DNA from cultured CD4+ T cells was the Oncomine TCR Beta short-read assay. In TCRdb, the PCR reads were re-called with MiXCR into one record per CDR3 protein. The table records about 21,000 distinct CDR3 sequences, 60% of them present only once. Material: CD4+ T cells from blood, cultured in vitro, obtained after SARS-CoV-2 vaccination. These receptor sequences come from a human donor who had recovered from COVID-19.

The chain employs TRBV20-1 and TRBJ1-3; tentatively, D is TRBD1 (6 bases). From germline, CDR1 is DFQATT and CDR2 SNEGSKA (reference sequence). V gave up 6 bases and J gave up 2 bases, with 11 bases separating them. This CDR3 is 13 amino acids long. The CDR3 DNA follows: TGCAGTGCCGGGGGCAGGGCTGGAAACACCATATATTTT. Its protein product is CSAGGRAGNTIYF.

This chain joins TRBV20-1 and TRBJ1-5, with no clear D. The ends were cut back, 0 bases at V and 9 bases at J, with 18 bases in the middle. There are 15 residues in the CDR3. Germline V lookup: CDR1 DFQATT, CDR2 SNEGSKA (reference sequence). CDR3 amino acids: CSARENPGYLGPQHF. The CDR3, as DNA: TGCAGTGCTAGAGAAAATCCAGGTTACCTAGGGCCCCAGCATTTT.

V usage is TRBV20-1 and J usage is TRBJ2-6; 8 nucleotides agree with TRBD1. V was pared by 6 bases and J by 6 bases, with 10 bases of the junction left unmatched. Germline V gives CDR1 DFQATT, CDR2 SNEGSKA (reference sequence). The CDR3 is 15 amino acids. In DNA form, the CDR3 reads TGCAGTGCGATTCCTCCACAGGGGGAGGCCAACGTCCTGACTTTC. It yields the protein CSAIPPQGEANVLTF.

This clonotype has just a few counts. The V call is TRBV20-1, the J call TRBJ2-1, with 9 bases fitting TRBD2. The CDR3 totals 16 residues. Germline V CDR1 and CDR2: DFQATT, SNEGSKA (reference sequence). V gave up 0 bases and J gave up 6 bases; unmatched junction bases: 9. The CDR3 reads CSAREWSGRRSNEQFF. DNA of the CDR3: TGCAGTGCTAGAGAGTGGAGCGGGAGGCGATCCAATGAGCAGTTCTTC.

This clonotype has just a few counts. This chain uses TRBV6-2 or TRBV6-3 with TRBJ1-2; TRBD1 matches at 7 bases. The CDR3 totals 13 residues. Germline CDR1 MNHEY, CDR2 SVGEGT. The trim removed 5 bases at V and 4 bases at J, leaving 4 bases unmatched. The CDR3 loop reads CASSRQGSYGYTF. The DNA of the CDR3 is TGTGCCAGCAGTCGACAGGGATCCTATGGCTACACCTTC.

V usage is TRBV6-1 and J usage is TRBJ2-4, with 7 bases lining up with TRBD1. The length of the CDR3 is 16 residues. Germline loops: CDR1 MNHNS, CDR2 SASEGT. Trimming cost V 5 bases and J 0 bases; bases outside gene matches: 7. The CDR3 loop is CASSTRTGVAKNIQYF. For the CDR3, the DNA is TGTGCCAGCAGTACAAGGACAGGTGTAGCCAAAAACATTCAGTACTTC.

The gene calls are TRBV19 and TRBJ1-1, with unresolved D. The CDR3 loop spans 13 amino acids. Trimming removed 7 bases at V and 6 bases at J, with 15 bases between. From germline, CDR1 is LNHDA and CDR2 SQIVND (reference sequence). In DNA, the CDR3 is TGTGCCAGTATTACATGGGGAGGCGCTGAAGCTTTCTTT. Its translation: CASITWGGAEAFF.

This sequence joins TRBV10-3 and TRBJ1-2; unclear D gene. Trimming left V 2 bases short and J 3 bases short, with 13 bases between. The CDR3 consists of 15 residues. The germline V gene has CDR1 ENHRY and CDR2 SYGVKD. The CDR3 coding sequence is TGTGCCATCAGTGAGGGCAGCCAGAACCACTATGGCTACACCTTC. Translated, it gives CAISEGSQNHYGYTF.

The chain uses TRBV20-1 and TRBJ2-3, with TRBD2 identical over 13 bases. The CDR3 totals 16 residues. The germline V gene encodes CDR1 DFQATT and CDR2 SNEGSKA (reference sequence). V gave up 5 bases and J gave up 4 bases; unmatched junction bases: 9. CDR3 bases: TGCAGTGCTTCCTGGACTAGCGGGAGTGGCGCAGATACGCAGTATTTT. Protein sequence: CSASWTSGSGADTQYF.

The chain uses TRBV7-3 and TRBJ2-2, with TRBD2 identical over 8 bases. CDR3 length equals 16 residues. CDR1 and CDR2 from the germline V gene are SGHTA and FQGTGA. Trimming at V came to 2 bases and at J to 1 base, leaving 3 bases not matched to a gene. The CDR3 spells CASSLGLAGNTGELFF. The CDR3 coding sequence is TGTGCCAGCAGCTTAGGGCTAGCGGGGAACACCGGGGAGCTGTTTTTT.

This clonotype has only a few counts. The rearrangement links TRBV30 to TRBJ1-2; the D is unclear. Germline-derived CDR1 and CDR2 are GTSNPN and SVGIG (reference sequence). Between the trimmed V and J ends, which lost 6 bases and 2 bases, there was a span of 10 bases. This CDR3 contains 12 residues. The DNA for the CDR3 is TGTGCCTGTAGGACGGTCAACTATGGCTACACCTTC. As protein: CACRTVNYGYTF.

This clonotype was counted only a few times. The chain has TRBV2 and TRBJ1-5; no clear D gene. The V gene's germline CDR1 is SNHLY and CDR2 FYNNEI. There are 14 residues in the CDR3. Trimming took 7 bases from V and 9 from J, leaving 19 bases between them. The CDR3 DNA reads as TGTGCCAGCACCGTGGCGGACCGAAGGCGGCCCCAGCATTTT. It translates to CASTVADRRRPQHF. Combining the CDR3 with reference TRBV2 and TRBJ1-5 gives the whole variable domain EPEVTQTPSHQVTQMGQEVILRCVPISNHLYFYWYRQILGQKVEFLVSFYNNEISEKSEIFDDQFSVERPDGSNFTLKIRSTKLEDSAMYFCASTVADRRRPQHFGDGTRLSIL.

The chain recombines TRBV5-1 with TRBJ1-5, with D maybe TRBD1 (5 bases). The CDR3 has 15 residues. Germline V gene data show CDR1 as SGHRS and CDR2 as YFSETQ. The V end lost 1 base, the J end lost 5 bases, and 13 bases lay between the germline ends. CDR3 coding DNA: TGCGCCAGCAGCTTGAGGGGCGACCCCGATCAGCCCCAGCATTTT. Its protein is CASSLRGDPDQPQHF.

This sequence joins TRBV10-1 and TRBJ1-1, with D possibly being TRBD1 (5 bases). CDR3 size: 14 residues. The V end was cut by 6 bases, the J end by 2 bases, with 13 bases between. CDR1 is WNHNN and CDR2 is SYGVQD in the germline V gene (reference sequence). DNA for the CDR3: TGCGCCAGCAGGCGGGACGGAACCAACACTGAAGCTTTCTTT. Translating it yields CASRRDGTNTEAFF.

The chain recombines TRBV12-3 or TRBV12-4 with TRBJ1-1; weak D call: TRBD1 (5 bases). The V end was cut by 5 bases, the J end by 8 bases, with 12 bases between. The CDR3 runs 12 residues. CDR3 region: CASSPIDREAFF. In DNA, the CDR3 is TGTGCCAGCAGTCCCATTGACAGAGAAGCTTTCTTT.

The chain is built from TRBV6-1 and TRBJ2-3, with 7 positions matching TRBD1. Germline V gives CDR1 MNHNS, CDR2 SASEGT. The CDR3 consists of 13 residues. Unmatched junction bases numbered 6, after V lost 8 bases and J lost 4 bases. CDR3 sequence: CASADRVADTQYF. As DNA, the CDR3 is TGTGCCAGCGCTGACAGGGTCGCAGATACGCAGTATTTT.

CDR3 sequence reads: CASSLAQGVAPLHF. The CDR3 DNA is TGTGCCAGCAGCTTAGCGCAGGGGGTCGCGCCCCTCCACTTT. The chain employs TRBV7-2 and TRBJ1-6, with 7 bases identical to TRBD1. Per germline, CDR1 SGHTA and CDR2 FQGNSA. V was clipped by 0 bases and J by 13 bases; unmatched bases: 6. CDR3 length: 14 residues.

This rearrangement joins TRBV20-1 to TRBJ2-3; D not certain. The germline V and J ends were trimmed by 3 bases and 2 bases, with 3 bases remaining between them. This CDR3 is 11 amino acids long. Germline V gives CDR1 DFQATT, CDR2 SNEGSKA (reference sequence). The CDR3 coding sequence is TGCAGTGCTAGGCTCACAGATACGCAGTATTTT. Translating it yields CSARLTDTQYF.

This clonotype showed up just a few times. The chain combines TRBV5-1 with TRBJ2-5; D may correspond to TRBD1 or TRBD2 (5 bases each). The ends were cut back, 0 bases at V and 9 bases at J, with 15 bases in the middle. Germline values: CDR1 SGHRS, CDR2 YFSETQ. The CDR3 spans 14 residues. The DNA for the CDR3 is TGCGCCAGCAGCTTGGCCATCGACAGCGGAGCCCAGTACTTC. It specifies CASSLAIDSGAQYF.

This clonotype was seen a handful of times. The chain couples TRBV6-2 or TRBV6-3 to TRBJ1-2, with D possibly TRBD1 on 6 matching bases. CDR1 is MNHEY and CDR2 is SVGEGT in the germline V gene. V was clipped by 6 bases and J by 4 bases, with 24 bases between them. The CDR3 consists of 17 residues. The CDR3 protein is CASRPPGQLGIGYGYTF. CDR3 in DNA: TGTGCCAGCAGACCGCCAGGACAGTTAGGGATTGGCTATGGCTACACCTTC.

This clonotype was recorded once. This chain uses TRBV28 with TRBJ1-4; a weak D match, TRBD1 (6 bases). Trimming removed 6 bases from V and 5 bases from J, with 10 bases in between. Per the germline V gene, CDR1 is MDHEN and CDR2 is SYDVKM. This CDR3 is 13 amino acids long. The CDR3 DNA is TGTGCCAGCAGAAGAACAGGGAATGAAAAACTGTTTTTT. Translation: CASRRTGNEKLFF.